These T cell receptor beta chains were read from a single sample in a study of OX40 agonist ivuxolimab in advanced cancers. Data came from immunoSEQ multiplex PCR; TCRdb stores just in-frame clones and leaves some out. The sample consists of over 50,000 clones, over 75% of them appearing once. Sequencing used CD4+ or CD8+ T cells sorted from blood, obtained in a trial of the OX40 agonist ivuxolimab. The receptors shown here come from an adult with an advanced solid tumor such as melanoma, head and neck, liver or kidney cancer. Each CDR3 is given with its conserved first and last residue. Each record gives: V gene, D gene, clone size, J gene, CDR3 protein, CDR3 DNA. The D gene is left open where the match is weak. Size values are once, few and many counts, or a class for expanded clones, and some rows have none.

v_gene: TRBV28
d_gene: -
abundance: -
j_gene: TRBJ2-7
CDR3aa: CASSLEGGQDF
CDR3nt: TGTGCCAGCAGTTTAGAGGGGGGCCAGGACTTC

v_gene: TRBV9
d_gene: -
abundance: -
j_gene: TRBJ2-2
CDR3aa: CASSVARRAPSWELFF
CDR3nt: TGTGCCAGCAGCGTAGCTAGGAGGGCCCCTAGCTGGGAGCTGTTTTTT

v_gene: TRBV6-1
d_gene: -
abundance: -
j_gene: TRBJ1-2
CDR3aa: CASSDPSTGYYGYTF
CDR3nt: TGTGCCAGCAGTGACCCCTCGACAGGCTACTATGGCTACACCTTC

v_gene: TRBV27
d_gene: -
abundance: once
j_gene: TRBJ1-2
CDR3aa: CASSLGPTDFGGYTF
CDR3nt: TGTGCCAGCAGTTTAGGTCCGACAGACTTTGGAGGCTACACCTTC

v_gene: TRBV11-3
d_gene: -
abundance: few
j_gene: TRBJ2-3
CDR3aa: CASSPRTPPATDTQYF
CDR3nt: TGTGCCAGCAGCCCCCGAACCCCCCCGGCCACAGATACGCAGTATTTT

v_gene: TRBV4-3
d_gene: TRBD2
abundance: -
j_gene: TRBJ2-2
CDR3aa: CASSQDRASGRSGELFF
CDR3nt: TGCGCCAGCAGCCAAGATCGGGCTAGCGGGAGATCCGGGGAGCTGTTTTTT

v_gene: TRBV5-6
d_gene: TRBD2
abundance: -
j_gene: TRBJ2-3
CDR3aa: CASSLTLAGGVDTQYF
CDR3nt: TGTGCCAGCAGTTTGACATTAGCGGGAGGAGTAGATACGCAGTATTTT

v_gene: TRBV7-6
d_gene: -
abundance: -
j_gene: TRBJ2-7
CDR3aa: CASQPDVSYEQYF
CDR3nt: TGTGCCAGTCAACCGGACGTCTCCTACGAGCAGTACTTC

v_gene: TRBV13
d_gene: TRBD2
abundance: -
j_gene: TRBJ2-1
CDR3aa: CASSLGGSNEQFF
CDR3nt: TGTGCCAGCAGCTTGGGCGGGAGCAATGAGCAGTTCTTC

v_gene: TRBV28
d_gene: -
abundance: once
j_gene: TRBJ1-6
CDR3aa: CASSLGGVSPLHF
CDR3nt: TGTGCCAGCAGTTTAGGGGGGGTTTCACCCCTCCACTTT

v_gene: TRBV2
d_gene: TRBD2
abundance: -
j_gene: TRBJ2-7
CDR3aa: CASSPSGSSYEQYF
CDR3nt: TGTGCCAGCAGCCCTAGCGGGAGTTCGTACGAGCAGTACTTC

v_gene: TRBV4-3
d_gene: -
abundance: -
j_gene: TRBJ2-1
CDR3aa: CASSQDFGFSNEQFF
CDR3nt: TGCGCCAGCAGCCAAGATTTTGGGTTTTCTAATGAGCAGTTCTTC

v_gene: TRBV7-9
d_gene: TRBD1
abundance: once
j_gene: TRBJ2-1
CDR3aa: CASIEDRGLGNEQFF
CDR3nt: TGTGCCAGCATCGAGGACAGGGGGCTTGGTAATGAGCAGTTCTTC

v_gene: TRBV27
d_gene: TRBD1
abundance: -
j_gene: TRBJ2-7
CDR3aa: CASSLGTGGDEQYF
CDR3nt: TGTGCCAGCAGTTTAGGGACAGGGGGCGACGAGCAGTACTTC

v_gene: TRBV5-6
d_gene: -
abundance: -
j_gene: TRBJ2-7
CDR3aa: CASSFSELYEQYF
CDR3nt: TGTGCCAGCAGCTTTTCGGAGTTGTACGAGCAGTACTTC

v_gene: TRBV27
d_gene: -
abundance: once
j_gene: TRBJ1-1
CDR3aa: CASSLTQEMNTEAFF
CDR3nt: TGTGCCAGCAGTCTTACACAGGAAATGAACACTGAAGCTTTCTTT

v_gene: TRBV28
d_gene: -
abundance: -
j_gene: TRBJ2-2
CDR3aa: CASSLYGASTGELFF
CDR3nt: TGTGCCAGCAGTTTATACGGTGCGAGCACCGGGGAGCTGTTTTTT

v_gene: TRBV7-9
d_gene: -
abundance: -
j_gene: TRBJ1-1
CDR3aa: CASILPNTEAFF
CDR3nt: TGTGCCAGCATTCTTCCGAACACTGAAGCTTTCTTT

v_gene: TRBV28
d_gene: TRBD2
abundance: -
j_gene: TRBJ2-7
CDR3aa: CASDTGEGPYEQYF
CDR3nt: TGTGCCAGCGACACGGGGGAGGGACCCTACGAGCAGTACTTC

v_gene: TRBV7-3
d_gene: -
abundance: -
j_gene: TRBJ2-5
CDR3aa: CASSLRGGTETQYF
CDR3nt: TGTGCCAGCAGCTTAAGGGGCGGGACGGAGACCCAGTACTTC

v_gene: TRBV4-3
d_gene: -
abundance: -
j_gene: TRBJ1-6
CDR3aa: CASSQDKEEPKVSPLHF
CDR3nt: TGCGCCAGCAGCCAAGATAAGGAGGAGCCCAAGGTTTCACCCCTCCACTTT

v_gene: TRBV7-8
d_gene: -
abundance: once
j_gene: TRBJ2-2
CDR3aa: CASSFGENTGELFF
CDR3nt: TGTGCCAGCAGCTTCGGAGAGAACACCGGGGAGCTGTTTTTT

v_gene: TRBV4-3
d_gene: TRBD1
abundance: -
j_gene: TRBJ1-2
CDR3aa: CASSHTLLGTASYGYTF
CDR3nt: TGCGCCAGCAGCCACACCCTCCTCGGGACAGCCAGTTATGGCTACACCTTC

v_gene: TRBV5-4
d_gene: -
abundance: once
j_gene: TRBJ2-2
CDR3aa: CASSLAGVGELFF
CDR3nt: TGTGCCAGCAGCTTGGCCGGCGTCGGGGAGCTGTTTTTT

v_gene: TRBV6-4
d_gene: -
abundance: -
j_gene: TRBJ2-3
CDR3aa: CASSEARGGTDTQYF
CDR3nt: TGTGCCAGCAGTGAGGCTAGAGGGGGTACAGATACGCAGTATTTT